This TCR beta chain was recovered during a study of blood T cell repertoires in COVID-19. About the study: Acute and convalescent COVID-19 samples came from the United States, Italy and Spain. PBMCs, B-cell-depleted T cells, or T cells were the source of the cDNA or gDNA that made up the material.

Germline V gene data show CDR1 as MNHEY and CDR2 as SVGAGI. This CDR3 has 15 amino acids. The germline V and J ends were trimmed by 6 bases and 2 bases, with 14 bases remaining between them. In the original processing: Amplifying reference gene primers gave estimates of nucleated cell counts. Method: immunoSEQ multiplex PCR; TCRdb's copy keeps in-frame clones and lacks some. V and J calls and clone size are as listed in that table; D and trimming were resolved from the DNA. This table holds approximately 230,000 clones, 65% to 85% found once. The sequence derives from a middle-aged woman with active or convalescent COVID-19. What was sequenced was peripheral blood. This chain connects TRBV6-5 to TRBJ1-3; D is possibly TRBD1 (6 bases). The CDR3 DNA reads TGTGCCAGCAGGGCAAACAGGGAAGCTGGAAACACCATATATTTT. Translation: CASRANREAGNTIYF.